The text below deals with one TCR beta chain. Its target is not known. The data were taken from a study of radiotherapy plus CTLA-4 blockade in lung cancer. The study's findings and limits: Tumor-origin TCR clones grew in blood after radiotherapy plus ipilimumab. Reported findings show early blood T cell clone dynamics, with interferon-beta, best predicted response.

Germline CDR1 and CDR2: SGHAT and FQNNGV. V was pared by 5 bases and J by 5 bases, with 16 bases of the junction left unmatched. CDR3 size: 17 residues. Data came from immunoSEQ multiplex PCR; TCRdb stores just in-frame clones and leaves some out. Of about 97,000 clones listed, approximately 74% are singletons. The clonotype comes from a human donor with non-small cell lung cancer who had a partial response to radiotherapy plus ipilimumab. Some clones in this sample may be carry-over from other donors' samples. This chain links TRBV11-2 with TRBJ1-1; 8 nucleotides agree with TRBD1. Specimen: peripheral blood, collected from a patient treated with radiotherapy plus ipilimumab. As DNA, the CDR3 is TGTGCCAGCAGCCGGGCTAATGCAGGGGGCTTGGGGACTGAAGCTTTCTTT. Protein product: CASSRANAGGLGTEAFF.